This T cell receptor (beta chain) was identified during a study of blood T cells in healthy people across ages. Findings and caveats of the study: Roughly linear declines in TCR beta diversity per million T cells occurred with age.

Primed by a sample-barcoded 5' primer and a J-beta primer mix, a second PCR proceeded for 7 to 11 cycles. MiXCR, run by TCRdb on the 5' RACE reads, gives a single entry per CDR3 protein. The sample includes about 800,000 distinct CDR3 sequences, 20% to 30% of them seen just once. This CDR3 is 14 amino acids long. With 8 bases removed from V and 7 bases from J, the gap between germline ends came to 15 bases. Germline V gene data show CDR1 as MNHEY and CDR2 as SVGEGT. This clonotype was seen once. The antigen remains unidentified. The sample was also reused in another study, on T cells of mothers and their children. Per that study: Sequencing returned over 9 million TCR beta CDR3 reads per mother and 3 million to 3.5 million per child. Related mother-child pairs showed slightly, non-significantly higher overlap than unrelated pairs. The authors identified no persistent microchimeric T cell clones.

Sequences were obtained from blood. The receptor was derived from a boy aged 5-17 years in good health. V usage is TRBV6-2 or TRBV6-3 and J usage is TRBJ1-6, with a tentative D call TRBD1 (6 bases). The CDR3 spells CASSDPGENSPLHF. Written as DNA, the CDR3 is TGTGCCAGCTCGGATCCAGGGGAAAATTCACCCCTCCACTTT.